This T cell receptor (beta chain) derives from a study of cytomegalovirus exposure and HLA in healthy donors. The study ran its PCR with 60 Vbeta and 13 Jbeta primers. Clones were sequenced by immunoSEQ multiplex PCR, and TCRdb holds only the in-frame ones, with some missing. The sample shows 99,000 or so clones, approximately 80% of them seen only once. This CDR3 is 15 amino acids long. Germline CDR1 and CDR2: MNHEY and SVGAGI. J was trimmed by 8 bases and V by 4 bases; bases with no gene match: 6. The material sequenced was PBMCs. The source of this sequence is a woman aged 40 to 50 in good health and CMV-seronegative. This sequence joins TRBV6-5 and TRBJ1-4, with TRBD1 matching 11 bases. DNA for the CDR3: TGTGCCAGCAGTTTTGACCGGGACAGGGGGGAAAAACTGTTTTTT. Its translation: CASSFDRDRGEKLFF.